This TCR beta chain appears in the sequencing data of a study of blood T cells in healthy people across ages. The study, taken as a whole, reports: Donor CMV status was unknown, possibly confounding expanded clonotype changes.

The germline V and J ends were trimmed by 3 bases and 6 bases, with 18 bases remaining between them. The CDR3 sequence is 14 residues long. CDR1 is SQVTM, CDR2 ANQGSEA, per germline. As for this clonotype: Its matching antigen is unknown.

A J-beta primer mix and a sample-barcoded 5' primer were used in a second PCR of about 7 to 12 cycles. Via MiXCR, TCRdb re-called the 5' RACE reads, giving one row per CDR3 protein. Here the sample spans 750,000 to 850,000 distinct CDR3 sequences, about 25% being singletons. The data were also submitted as part of a second study, on T cells of mothers and their children.

Sequencing input: blood. This sequence originates from a boy aged 5-17 years in good health. This sequence joins TRBV29-1 and TRBJ2-7, with D tentatively TRBD2 (5 bases). The CDR3 DNA follows: TGCAGCGTTGACTGGACCCCTGGACGGGGCGAGCAGTACTTC. This sequence encodes CSVDWTPGRGEQYF.